This T cell receptor beta chain is drawn from a study of cytomegalovirus exposure and HLA in healthy donors. Both 60 Vbeta primers and 13 Jbeta primers went into the PCR. Clones were sequenced by immunoSEQ multiplex PCR, and TCRdb holds only the in-frame ones, with some missing. The table has 70,000 to 90,000 clones, more than 70% seen once; the top ten hold approximately 2.3%. Overall study findings and caveats: Across donors, presence/absence analyses took sequencing depth to be roughly uniform.

Remarks on this clone: Its antigen is still unknown.

The V segment lost 1 base and the J segment 3 bases; nucleotides outside the gene matches: 3. Per germline, CDR1 SEHNR and CDR2 FQNEAQ (reference sequence). The CDR3 spans 16 residues. This rearrangement joins TRBV7-9 to TRBJ2-1, with 10 bases matching TRBD1. Sequencing was performed on PBMCs. This sequence was found in a man aged 40-49 years in good health and CMV-seronegative. DNA of the CDR3: TGTGCCAGCAGCTTAGTTGGGGACAGGGGCTACAATGAGCAGTTCTTC. Translating gives CASSLVGDRGYNEQFF.